The entry that follows covers one T cell receptor (beta chain) sequence. Antigen specificity is unknown. Profiling relied on immunoSEQ multiplex PCR, and the TCRdb table lists in-frame clones only, not all of them. The table records 300,000 to 500,000 clones, 70% to 90% of them present only once. Losses at the gene ends were 5 bases for V and 2 bases for J; bases not matched to a gene: 8. The length of the CDR3 is 16 residues. The germline CDR1 and CDR2 sequences are LGHNA and YNFKEQ. The source of the sample is a study of Ad26.COV2.S vaccination and SARS-CoV-2 variants. Treatment: 15 to 20 received Ad26.COV2.S at low or high dose, single or two shots; roughly five received placebo; per-sample allocation not given. Sampling was done on day 63 after the first vaccine or placebo injection. Donation came from an adult in Boston who was aged 18-55 years. Findings and caveats of the study: Reportedly, spike-specific CD8+ and CD4+ T cell responses achieved substantial breadth once vaccination had taken place. Vaccine recipients had higher spike-specific TCR breadth than placebo recipients.

This rearrangement joins TRBV4-2 to TRBJ2-5, with 10 bases fitting TRBD2. The receptor's source is a person aged 18-65 years who received the Ad26.COV2.S COVID-19 vaccine or a placebo. The sample consisted of peripheral blood, taken in a trial of Ad26.COV2.S vaccine versus placebo. The CDR3 region has the DNA TGTGCCAGCAGCTTACGCCTAGCGGGGGTTCAAGAGACCCAGTACTTC. Its translation is CASSLRLAGVQETQYF.